This T cell receptor beta chain was recovered during a study of shared clonotypes between healthy human individuals. Using immunoSEQ multiplex PCR, the repertoire was profiled, and TCRdb retains in-frame clones only, with some absent. The table has roughly 500,000 clones, 81% seen once; the top ten hold roughly an eighth. The sample consisted of PBMCs. The receptor was derived from a woman aged 40 to 55 in good health. Some clones in this sample may be carry-over from other donors' samples.

In DNA form, the CDR3 reads TGTGCCAGCAGCTCCTTGGACCTCACTGAAGCTTTCTTT. It translates to CASSSLDLTEAFF. The J gene is TRBJ1-1, the V gene TRBV13; D is ambiguous. Germline loops: CDR1 PRHDT, CDR2 FYEKMQ (reference sequence). The V end was cut by 4 bases, the J end by 4 bases, with 10 bases between. CDR3 length: 13 residues. The full variable domain, its missing parts supplied by reference TRBV13 and TRBJ1-1, is AAGVIQSPRHLIKEKRETATLKCYPIPRHDTVYWYQQGPGQDPQFLISFYEKMQSDKGSIPDRFSAQQFSDYHSELNMSSLELGDSALYFCASSSLDLTEAFFGQGTRLTVV.